This TCR beta chain derives from a study of T cell responses to AZD1222 COVID-19 vaccine. General study results and limits: Sampling captured repertoires only after the peak T cell response. Donors were chiefly white British, with a greater number of females, and clonal diversity was perhaps underestimated. Baseline seropositivity occurred in only a handful of AZD1222 recipients.

It was second doses at about 4 or about 12 weeks that were pooled. Remarks on this clone: Its antigen is not identified.

This table comes from immunoSEQ multiplex PCR, and its TCRdb copy is limited to in-frame clones, with some not included. This sample has 150,000 to 160,000 clones, with over 90% found just once. Trimming took off 0 bases at V and 5 bases at J, with 13 bases between the two ends. The CDR3 is made up of 14 amino acids. Germline CDR1 is GTSNPN and CDR2 is SVGIG (reference sequence). This chain joins TRBV30 and TRBJ2-5; TRBD2 is a possible D gene (7 bases). This clonotype originated in an adult who received the AZD1222 COVID-19 vaccine. The sample was peripheral blood, taken 28 days after the second AZD1222 dose. DNA of the CDR3: TGTGCCTGGAGTGTAGGGGGGGCCCGGGAGACCCAGTACTTC. It encodes CAWSVGGARETQYF.